The next 18 T cell receptor beta chains were all read from a single sample in a study of human T cells and chemical hapten exposure (dated by TCRdb to the early 2020s). Libraries were prepared through RACE. Reads for this sample came from a NextSeq 500. TCRdb reprocessing: public reads trimmed at Q25 with fastp, clones called with MiXCR, in-frame beta chains kept. Entries that share a CDR3 protein sequence are merged under the most common genes and DNA. This sample is represented by about 160,000 distinct CDR3 sequences; 25% to 35% of them were singletons. Roughly 2.2% of the sample is held by the ten biggest clonotypes. The time point label, as the study defines it: patch test 3, about 24 weeks after DPC sensitization. Read against the paper, the sample's treatment or condition label means: therapeutic diphenylcyclopropenone sensitization with weekly scalp DPC. Specimen: whole blood, collected in connection with sensitization to the hapten diphenylcyclopropenone (DPC). The origin of the receptors is a woman aged 18-29 years with alopecia areata. Some clones in this sample may be carry-over from other donors' samples.

This clonotype came up a few times. The rearrangement joins TRBV10-2 to TRBJ2-2, with D perhaps matching TRBD1 or TRBD2 (5 bases each). The CDR3 is 16 residues long. CDR1 WSHSY and CDR2 SAAADI come from the germline V gene. The germline V and J ends were trimmed by 2 bases and 4 bases, with 14 bases remaining between them. CDR3 sequence reads: CASSEGGSSPTGELFF. CDR3 coding DNA: TGCGCCAGCAGTGAGGGGGGATCCTCCCCCACCGGGGAGCTGTTTTTT.

This clonotype was detected ten times or more. The chain couples TRBV28 to TRBJ1-3, with D maybe TRBD1 (5 bases). Germline lookup yields CDR1 MDHEN and CDR2 SYDVKM. The CDR3 sequence is 15 residues long. Trimming shortened V by 6 bases and J by 1 base, and 13 bases separated the two germline ends. The CDR3 DNA is TGTGCCAGCAGCTCCAGGGACCGGTCTGGAAACACCATATATTTT. It translates to CASSSRDRSGNTIYF.

There are a few counts of this clonotype. The chain joins TRBV7-9 to TRBJ2-7, with TRBD1 matching over 7 bases. This CDR3 has 14 amino acids. From germline, CDR1 is SEHNR and CDR2 FQNEAQ (reference sequence). Unmatched junction bases numbered 7, after V lost 5 bases and J lost 3 bases. The CDR3 DNA sequence: TGTGCCAGCAGCATCCCACAGGGGCGCTACGAGCAGTACTTC. This codes for CASSIPQGRYEQYF.

This clonotype was counted only a few times. The V call is TRBV29-1, the J call TRBJ2-4, with D perhaps TRBD1 or TRBD2 (5 bases each). The CDR3 has 11 amino acids. The V gene's germline CDR1 is SQVTM and CDR2 ANQGSEA. Trimming took off 7 bases at V and 6 bases at J, with 10 bases between the two ends. The CDR3 region has the DNA TGCAGCGGGGGTGGGGGAAACATTCAGTACTTC. This encodes CSGGGGNIQYF.

The J gene is TRBJ2-7, the V gene TRBV7-9, with 7 bases fitting TRBD1. This CDR3 spans 13 amino acids. With 5 bases clipped from V and 3 bases from J, the junction kept 4 bases outside the gene matches. Germline CDR1 and CDR2: SEHNR and FQNEAQ (reference sequence). The CDR3 DNA reads as TGTGCCAGCAGCCAGGGACAGCGCTACGAGCAGTACTTC. Translation: CASSQGQRYEQYF.

The V gene is TRBV7-2, the J gene TRBJ2-7; D is unclear. The V gene's germline CDR1 is SGHTA and CDR2 FQGNSA. Trimming took off 2 bases at V and 0 bases at J, with 5 bases between the two ends. This CDR3 is built from 13 residues. The chain's CDR3 is CASSLWASYEQYF. In DNA form, the CDR3 reads TGTGCCAGCAGCTTATGGGCCTCCTACGAGCAGTACTTC.

CDR3 sequence: CASSEGWMGGVGEKLFF. For the CDR3, the DNA is TGTGCCAGCAGTGAGGGTTGGATGGGAGGGGTCGGAGAAAAACTGTTTTTT. The rearrangement links TRBV25-1 to TRBJ1-4, with D possibly being TRBD1 (5 bases). The CDR3 consists of 17 residues. Germline values: CDR1 MGHDK, CDR2 SYGVNS. With 3 bases removed from V and 8 bases from J, the gap between germline ends came to 22 bases. The variable domain in full, completed from reference TRBV25-1 and TRBJ1-4, reads EADIYQTPRYLVIGTGKKITLECSQTMGHDKMYWYQQDPGMELHLIHYSYGVNSTEKGDLSSESTVSRIRTEHFPLTLESARPSHTSQYLCASSEGWMGGVGEKLFFGSGTQLSVL.

This clonotype was detected a few times. The V call is TRBV3-1, the J call TRBJ1-2; no definite D call. This CDR3 spans 12 amino acids. V lost 7 bases and J lost 7, with 13 bases in between. CDR1 and CDR2 from the germline V gene are LGHDT and YNNKEL (reference sequence). DNA of the CDR3: TGTGCCAGCAACCATGGGGAGTCTGGCTACACCTTC. As protein: CASNHGESGYTF.

The chain carries TRBV7-2 and TRBJ2-1; D not certain. Germline V CDR1 and CDR2: SGHTA, FQGNSA. The CDR3 is 13 residues long. V lost 5 bases, J lost 4 bases, and 9 bases lay in between. In nucleotides, the CDR3 is TGTGCCAGCAGCCCCTGGTATTACAATGAGCAGTTCTTC. Its translation is CASSPWYYNEQFF.

This clonotype was counted between two and nine times. The J gene is TRBJ2-1, the V gene TRBV7-2; D gene unclear. V was pared by 5 bases and J by 1 base, with 9 bases between. Germline CDR1 reads SGHTA; CDR2 reads FQGNSA. CDR3 length: 14 residues. CDR3 sequence: CASSPGFSYNEQFF. CDR3 coding DNA: TGTGCCAGCAGCCCCGGATTTTCCTACAATGAGCAGTTCTTC.

This clonotype has a count of ten or more. The V gene is TRBV4-1, the J gene TRBJ2-5; D gene uncertain. Trimming removed 1 base from V and 5 bases from J, with 11 bases in between. The CDR3 consists of 14 residues. The germline V gene encodes CDR1 MGHRA and CDR2 YSYEKL. CDR3 protein: CASSQARLGETQYF. For the CDR3, the DNA is TGCGCCAGCAGCCAAGCGCGGTTGGGGGAGACCCAGTACTTC.

The chain couples TRBV4-1 to TRBJ2-2; no definite D call. CDR1 is MGHRA and CDR2 is YSYEKL in the germline V gene. The CDR3 contains 12 residues. Trimming removed 6 bases at V and 6 bases at J, with 8 bases between. CDR3 in DNA: TGCGCCAGCAGGTTAGAGTCCGGGGAGCTGTTTTTT. Its protein product is CASRLESGELFF.

The rearrangement links TRBV4-3 to TRBJ2-1, with D possibly being TRBD2 (5 bases). V was pared by 10 bases and J by 6 bases, with 13 bases between. In germline, CDR1 is LGHNA, CDR2 YSLEER. The CDR3 runs to 12 residues. The CDR3 DNA is TGCGCCACCCCTTTAGAGGGCAATGAGCAGTTCTTC. It specifies CATPLEGNEQFF.

This clonotype came up a few times. CDR3 loop: CASSEMLFGSVPDTQYF. For the CDR3, the DNA is TGTGCCAGCAGTGAAATGTTATTCGGGAGCGTCCCAGATACGCAGTATTTT. V gene TRBV2 combines with J gene TRBJ2-3; a weak D match, TRBD2 (6 bases). CDR3 length: 17 residues. Germline V gene sequence: CDR1 SNHLY, CDR2 FYNNEI. V dropped 2 bases and J dropped 4 bases, with 19 bases sitting between them.

There are a few counts of this clonotype. The rearrangement joins TRBV11-1 to TRBJ2-5, with 10 bases identical to TRBD1. After removal of 5 bases from V and 4 bases from J, the junction contained 13 bases not matched to a gene. The CDR3 consists of 17 residues. Germline V lookup: CDR1 SGHAT, CDR2 FQDESV (reference sequence). This CDR3 reads CASSPSRGQGILETQYF. CDR3 coding DNA: TGTGCCAGCAGCCCAAGCCGGGGACAGGGGATATTAGAGACCCAGTACTTC.

This clonotype occurred many times. The V and J genes are TRBV25-1 and TRBJ2-1; 7 nucleotides align to TRBD2. Germline V gives CDR1 MGHDK, CDR2 SYGVNS. With V trimmed by 6 bases and J by 3 bases, 5 bases remained unmatched. This CDR3 contains 14 residues. CDR3: CASSPGEGYNEQFF. CDR3 nucleotide sequence: TGTGCCAGCAGCCCCGGGGAGGGCTACAATGAGCAGTTCTTC.

The rearrangement uses TRBV4-1 and TRBJ2-2; no firm D call. CDR1 and CDR2 from the germline V gene are MGHRA and YSYEKL. The CDR3 totals 15 residues. V lost 2 bases to trimming and J lost 6 bases, with 13 bases between them. The CDR3 nucleotides are TGCGCCAGCAGCCAAAGGGCTTGGCTGGCCGGGGAGCTGTTTTTT. Encoded protein: CASSQRAWLAGELFF.

This clonotype has just a few counts. The rearrangement joins TRBV19 to TRBJ1-2; D call uncertain. V gave up 3 bases and J gave up 7 bases, with 9 bases separating them. This CDR3 has 12 amino acids. Looked up from germline, CDR1 is LNHDA and CDR2 is SQIVND (reference sequence). The CDR3 region has the DNA TGTGCCAGTAGTATTACCAGCTTTGGCTACACCTTC. It encodes CASSITSFGYTF.